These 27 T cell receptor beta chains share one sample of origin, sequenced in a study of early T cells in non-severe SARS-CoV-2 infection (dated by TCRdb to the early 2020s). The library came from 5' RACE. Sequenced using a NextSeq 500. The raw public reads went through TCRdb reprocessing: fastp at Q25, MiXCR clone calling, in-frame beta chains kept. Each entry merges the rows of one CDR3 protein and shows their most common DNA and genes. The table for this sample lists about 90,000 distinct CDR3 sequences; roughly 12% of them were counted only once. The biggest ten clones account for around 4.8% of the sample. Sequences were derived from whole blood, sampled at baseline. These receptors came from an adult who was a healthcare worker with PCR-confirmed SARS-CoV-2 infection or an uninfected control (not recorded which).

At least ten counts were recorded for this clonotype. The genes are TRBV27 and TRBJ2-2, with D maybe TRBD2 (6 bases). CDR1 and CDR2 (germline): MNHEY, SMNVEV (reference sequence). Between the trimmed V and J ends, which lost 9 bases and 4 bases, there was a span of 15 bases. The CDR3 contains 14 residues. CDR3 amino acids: CASRSGAGTGELFF. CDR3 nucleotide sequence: TGTGCCAGTCGGTCGGGAGCGGGCACCGGGGAGCTGTTTTTT.

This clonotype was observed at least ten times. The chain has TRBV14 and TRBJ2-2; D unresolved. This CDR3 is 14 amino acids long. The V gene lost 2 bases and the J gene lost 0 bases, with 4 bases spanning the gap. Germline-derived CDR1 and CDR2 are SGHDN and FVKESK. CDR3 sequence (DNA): TGTGCCAGCAGCCAAAACACGAACACCGGGGAGCTGTTTTTT. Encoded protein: CASSQNTNTGELFF. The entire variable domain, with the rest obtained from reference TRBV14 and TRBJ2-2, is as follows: EAGVTQFPSHSVIEKGQTVTLRCDPISGHDNLYWYRRVMGKEIKFLLHFVKESKQDESGMPNNRFLAERTGGTYSTLKVQPAELEDSGVYFCASSQNTNTGELFFGEGSRLTVL.

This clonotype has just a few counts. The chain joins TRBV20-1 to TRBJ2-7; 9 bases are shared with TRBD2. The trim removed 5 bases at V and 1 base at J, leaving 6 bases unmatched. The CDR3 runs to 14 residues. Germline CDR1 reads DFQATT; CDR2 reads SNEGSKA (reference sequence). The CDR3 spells CSARGLAGSYEQYF. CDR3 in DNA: TGCAGTGCTCGGGGACTAGCAGGGTCCTACGAGCAGTACTTC.

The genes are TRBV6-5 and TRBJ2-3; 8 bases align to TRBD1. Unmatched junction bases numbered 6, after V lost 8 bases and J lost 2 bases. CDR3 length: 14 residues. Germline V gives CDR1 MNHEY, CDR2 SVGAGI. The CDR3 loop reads CASQRQGTTDTQYF. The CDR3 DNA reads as TGTGCCAGCCAAAGACAGGGGACCACAGATACGCAGTATTTT.

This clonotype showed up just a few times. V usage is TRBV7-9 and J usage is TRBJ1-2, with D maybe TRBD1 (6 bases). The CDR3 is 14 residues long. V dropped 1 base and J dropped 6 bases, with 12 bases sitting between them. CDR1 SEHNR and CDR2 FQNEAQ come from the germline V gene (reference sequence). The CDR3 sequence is CASSLEVQGHGYTF. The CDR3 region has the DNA TGTGCCAGCAGCTTAGAAGTACAGGGCCATGGCTACACCTTC.

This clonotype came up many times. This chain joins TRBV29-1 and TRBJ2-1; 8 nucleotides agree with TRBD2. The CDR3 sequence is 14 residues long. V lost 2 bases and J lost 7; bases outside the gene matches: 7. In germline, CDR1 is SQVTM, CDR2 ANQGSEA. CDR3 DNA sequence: TGCAGCGTTGAATCACCCGGGGGGGGAAATGAGCAGTTCTTC. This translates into CSVESPGGGNEQFF.

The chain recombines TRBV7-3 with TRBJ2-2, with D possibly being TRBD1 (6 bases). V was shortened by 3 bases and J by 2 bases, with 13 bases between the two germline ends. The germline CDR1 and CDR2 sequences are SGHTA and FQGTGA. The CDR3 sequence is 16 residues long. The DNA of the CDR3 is TGTGCCAGCAGCTTCCTCCCGGGACAAAACACCGGGGAGCTGTTTTTT. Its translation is CASSFLPGQNTGELFF. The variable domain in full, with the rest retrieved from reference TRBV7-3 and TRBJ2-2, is GAGVSQTPSNKVTEKGKYVELRCDPISGHTALYWYRQSLGQGPEFLIYFQGTGAADDSGLPNDRFFAVRPEGSVSTLKIQRTERGDSAVYLCASSFLPGQNTGELFFGEGSRLTVL.

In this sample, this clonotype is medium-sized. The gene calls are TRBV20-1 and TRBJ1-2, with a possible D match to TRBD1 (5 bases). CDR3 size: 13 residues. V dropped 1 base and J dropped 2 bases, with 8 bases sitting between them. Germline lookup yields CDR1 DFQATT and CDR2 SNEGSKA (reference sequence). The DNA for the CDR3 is TGCAGTGCTAGAGGCCAGGGCAACTATGGCTACACCTTC. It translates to CSARGQGNYGYTF.

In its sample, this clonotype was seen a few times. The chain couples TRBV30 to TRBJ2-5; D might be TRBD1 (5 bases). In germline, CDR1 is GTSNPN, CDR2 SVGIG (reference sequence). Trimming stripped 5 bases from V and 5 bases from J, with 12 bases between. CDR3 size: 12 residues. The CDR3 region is CAWGKGWETQYF. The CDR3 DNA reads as TGTGCCTGGGGCAAGGGGTGGGAGACCCAGTACTTC.

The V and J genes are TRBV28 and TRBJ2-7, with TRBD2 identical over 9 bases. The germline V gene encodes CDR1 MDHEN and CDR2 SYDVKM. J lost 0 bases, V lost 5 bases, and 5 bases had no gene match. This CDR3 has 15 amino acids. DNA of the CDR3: TGTGCCAGCAGTCGAACTAGCGGGCACTCCTACGAGCAGTACTTC. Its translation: CASSRTSGHSYEQYF.

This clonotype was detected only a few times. CDR3 protein: CASSLGGPGEQYF. CDR3 in DNA: TGTGCCAGCAGCTTAGGAGGGCCCGGCGAGCAGTACTTC. This rearrangement joins TRBV11-1 to TRBJ2-7; maybe TRBD2 (5 bases). CDR1 and CDR2 (germline): SGHAT, FQDESV (reference sequence). Trimming stripped 1 base from V and 6 bases from J, with 10 bases between. The length of the CDR3 is 13 residues.

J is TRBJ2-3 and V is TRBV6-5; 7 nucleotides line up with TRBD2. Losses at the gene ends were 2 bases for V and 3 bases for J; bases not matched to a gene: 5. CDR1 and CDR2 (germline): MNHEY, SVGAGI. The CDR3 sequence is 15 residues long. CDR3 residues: CASSYGLVSTDTQYF. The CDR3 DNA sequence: TGTGCCAGCAGTTACGGACTAGTGTCGACAGATACGCAGTATTTT.

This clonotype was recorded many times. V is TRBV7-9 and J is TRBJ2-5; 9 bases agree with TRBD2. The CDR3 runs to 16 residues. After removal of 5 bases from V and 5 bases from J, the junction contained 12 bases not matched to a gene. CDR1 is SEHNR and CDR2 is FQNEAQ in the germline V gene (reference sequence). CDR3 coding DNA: TGTGCCAGCAGCGTGTTTAGCGGGGGAGTAGAGGAGACCCAGTACTTC. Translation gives CASSVFSGGVEETQYF.

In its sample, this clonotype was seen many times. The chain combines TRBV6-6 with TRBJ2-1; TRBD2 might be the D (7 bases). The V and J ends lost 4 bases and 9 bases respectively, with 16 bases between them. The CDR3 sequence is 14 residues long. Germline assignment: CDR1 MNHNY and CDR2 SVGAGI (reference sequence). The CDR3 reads CASSLAAGGPEQFF. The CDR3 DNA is TGTGCCAGCAGTTTAGCGGCCGGGGGGCCTGAGCAGTTCTTC.

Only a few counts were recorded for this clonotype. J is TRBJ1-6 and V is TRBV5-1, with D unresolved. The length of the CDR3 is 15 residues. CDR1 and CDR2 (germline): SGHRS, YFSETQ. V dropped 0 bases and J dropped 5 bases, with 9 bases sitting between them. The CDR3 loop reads CASSLVADDNSPLHF. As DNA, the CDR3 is TGCGCCAGCAGCTTGGTTGCGGATGATAATTCACCCCTCCACTTT.

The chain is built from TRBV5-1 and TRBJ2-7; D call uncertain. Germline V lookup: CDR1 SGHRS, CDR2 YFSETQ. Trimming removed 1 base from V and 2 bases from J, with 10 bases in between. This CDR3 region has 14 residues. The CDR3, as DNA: TGCGCCAGCAGCTTGCTTGCGGAAACCTACGAGCAGTACTTC. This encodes CASSLLAETYEQYF.

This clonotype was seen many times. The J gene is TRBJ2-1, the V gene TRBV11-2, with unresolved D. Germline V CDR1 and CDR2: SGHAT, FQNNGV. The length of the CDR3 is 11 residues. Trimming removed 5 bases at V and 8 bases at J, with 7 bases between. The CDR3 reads CASSLVYEQFF. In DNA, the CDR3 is TGTGCCAGCAGCCTAGTTTATGAGCAGTTCTTC.

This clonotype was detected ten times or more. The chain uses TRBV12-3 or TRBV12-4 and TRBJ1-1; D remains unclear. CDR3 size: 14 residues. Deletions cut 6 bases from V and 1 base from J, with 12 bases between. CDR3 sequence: CASSEGVPNTEAFF. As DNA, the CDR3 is TGTGCCAGCAGCGAGGGAGTCCCGAACACTGAAGCTTTCTTT.

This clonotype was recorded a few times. CDR3 region: CSAHSMGLAGVISYEQYF. CDR3 in DNA: TGCAGTGCCCACTCCATGGGACTAGCGGGGGTGATCTCCTACGAGCAGTACTTC. V and J are TRBV20-1 and TRBJ2-7; 14 positions agree with TRBD2. The CDR3 totals 18 residues. The germline V gene has CDR1 DFQATT and CDR2 SNEGSKA (reference sequence). With 6 bases clipped from V and 0 bases from J, the junction kept 13 bases outside the gene matches.

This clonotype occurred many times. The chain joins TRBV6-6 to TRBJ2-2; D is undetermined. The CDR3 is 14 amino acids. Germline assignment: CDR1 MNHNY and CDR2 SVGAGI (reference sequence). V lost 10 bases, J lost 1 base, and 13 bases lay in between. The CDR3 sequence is CATTTSMNTGELFF. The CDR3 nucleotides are TGTGCCACCACTACAAGCATGAACACCGGGGAGCTGTTTTTT.

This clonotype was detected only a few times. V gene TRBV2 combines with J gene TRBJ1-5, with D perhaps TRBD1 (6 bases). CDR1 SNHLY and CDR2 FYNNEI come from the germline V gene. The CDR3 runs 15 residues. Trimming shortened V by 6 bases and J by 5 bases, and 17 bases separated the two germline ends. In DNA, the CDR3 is TGTGCCAGCAGGGGGGCCCACCCTGGGGATCAGCCCCAGCATTTT. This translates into CASRGAHPGDQPQHF.

CDR3 amino acids: CASSARRGPTDEQYF. CDR3 sequence (DNA): TGTGCCAGCAGTGCCCGGCGGGGGCCGACGGACGAGCAGTACTTC. J is TRBJ2-7 and V is TRBV6-1; tentative D call: TRBD2 (7 bases). Germline CDR1 MNHNS, CDR2 SASEGT. V was shortened by 4 bases and J by 5 bases, with 18 bases between the two germline ends. This CDR3 comprises 15 residues.

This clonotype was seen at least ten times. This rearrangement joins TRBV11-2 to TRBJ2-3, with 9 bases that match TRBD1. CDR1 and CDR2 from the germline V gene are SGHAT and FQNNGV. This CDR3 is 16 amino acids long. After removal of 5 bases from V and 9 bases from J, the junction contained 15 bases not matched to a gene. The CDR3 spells CASSQLTGGPGSTQYF. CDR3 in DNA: TGTGCCAGCAGCCAGCTTACAGGGGGCCCGGGATCAACGCAGTATTTT.

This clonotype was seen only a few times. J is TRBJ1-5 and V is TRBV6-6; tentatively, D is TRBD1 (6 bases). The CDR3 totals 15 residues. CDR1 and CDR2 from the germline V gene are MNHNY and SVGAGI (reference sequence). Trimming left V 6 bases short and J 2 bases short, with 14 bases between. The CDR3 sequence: CASSEDRSGNQPQHF. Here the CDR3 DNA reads TGTGCCAGCAGCGAAGACAGGTCTGGCAATCAGCCCCAGCATTTT.

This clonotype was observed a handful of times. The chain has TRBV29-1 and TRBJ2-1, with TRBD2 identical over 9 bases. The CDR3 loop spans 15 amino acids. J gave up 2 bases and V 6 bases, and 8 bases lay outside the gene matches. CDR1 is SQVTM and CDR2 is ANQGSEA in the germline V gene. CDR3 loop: CSVMGGGRAYNEQFF. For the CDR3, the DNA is TGCAGCGTCATGGGCGGCGGGAGGGCCTACAATGAGCAGTTCTTC.

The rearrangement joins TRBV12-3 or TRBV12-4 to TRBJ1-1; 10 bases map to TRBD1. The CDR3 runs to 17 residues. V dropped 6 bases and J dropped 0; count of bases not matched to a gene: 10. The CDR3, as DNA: TGTGCCAGCAGCCCCGGACAGGGGGGCTTGATGAACACTGAAGCTTTCTTT. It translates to CASSPGQGGLMNTEAFF.

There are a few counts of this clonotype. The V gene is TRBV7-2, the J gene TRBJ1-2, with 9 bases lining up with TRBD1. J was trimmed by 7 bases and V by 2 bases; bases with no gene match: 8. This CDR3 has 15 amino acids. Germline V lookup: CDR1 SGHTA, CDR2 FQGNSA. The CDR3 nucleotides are TGTGCCAGCAGCTTAAAAGGGACAGGGAGGACTGGCTACACCTTC. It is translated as CASSLKGTGRTGYTF.